This T cell receptor (beta chain) was sequenced in a study of blood T cells in healthy people across ages. Study-wide results and limits: Older age went with lower TCR beta diversity per million T cells, in a roughly linear way. Unsorted PBMCs prevented conclusive naive versus antigen-experienced comparison.

To note about this clonotype: Its antigen is unknown.

Combining a sample-barcoded 5' primer with a J-beta primer mix, a second PCR ran for roughly 7 to 12 cycles. One entry per CDR3 protein, called by TCRdb with MiXCR from the 5' RACE reads. The table shows more than 1.4 million distinct CDR3 sequences, with 42% occurring only once. CDR3 length: 18 residues. The V gene's germline CDR1 is MGHDK and CDR2 SYGVNS. Trimming pared 4 bases from V and 4 bases from J, leaving 24 bases between. Sequencing input: blood. The V gene is TRBV25-1, the J gene TRBJ2-3; a possible D gene is TRBD1 (5 bases). This receptor was taken from a woman in her late teens or twenties in good health. CDR3 sequence (DNA): TGTGCCAGCAGTGGGAGTTTTGGGGCCGGGCTCAGGGCAGATACGCAGTATTTT. Encoded protein: CASSGSFGAGLRADTQYF.